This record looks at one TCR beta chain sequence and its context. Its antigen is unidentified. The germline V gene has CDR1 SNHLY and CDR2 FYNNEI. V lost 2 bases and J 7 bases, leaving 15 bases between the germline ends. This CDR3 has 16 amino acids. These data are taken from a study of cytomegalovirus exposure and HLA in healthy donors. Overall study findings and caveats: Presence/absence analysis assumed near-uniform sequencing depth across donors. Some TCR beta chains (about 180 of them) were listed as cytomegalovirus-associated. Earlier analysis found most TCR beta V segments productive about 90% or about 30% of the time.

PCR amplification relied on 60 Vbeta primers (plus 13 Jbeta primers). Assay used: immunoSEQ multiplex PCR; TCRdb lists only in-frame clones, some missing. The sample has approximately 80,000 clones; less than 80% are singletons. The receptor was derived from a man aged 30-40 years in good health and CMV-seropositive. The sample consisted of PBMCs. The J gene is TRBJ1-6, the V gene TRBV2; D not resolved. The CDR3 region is CASSETLLTINSPLHF. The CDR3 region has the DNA TGTGCCAGCAGTGAAACTCTCTTGACAATCAATTCACCCCTCCACTTT. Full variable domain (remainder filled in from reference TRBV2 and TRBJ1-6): EPEVTQTPSHQVTQMGQEVILRCVPISNHLYFYWYRQILGQKVEFLVSFYNNEISEKSEIFDDQFSVERPDGSNFTLKIRSTKLEDSAMYFCASSETLLTINSPLHFGNGTRLTVT.